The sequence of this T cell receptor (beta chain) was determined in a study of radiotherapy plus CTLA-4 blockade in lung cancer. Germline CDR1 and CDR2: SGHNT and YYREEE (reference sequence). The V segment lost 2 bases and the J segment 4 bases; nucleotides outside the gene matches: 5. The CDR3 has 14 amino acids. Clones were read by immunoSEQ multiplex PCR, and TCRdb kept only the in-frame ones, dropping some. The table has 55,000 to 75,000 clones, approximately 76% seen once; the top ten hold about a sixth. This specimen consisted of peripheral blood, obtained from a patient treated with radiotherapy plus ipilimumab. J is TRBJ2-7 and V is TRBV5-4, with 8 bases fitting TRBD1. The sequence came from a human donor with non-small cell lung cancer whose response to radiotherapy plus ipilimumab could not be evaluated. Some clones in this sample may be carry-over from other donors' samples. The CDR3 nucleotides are TGTGCCAGCAGCTTAGGAGGACAGGGTTACGAGCAGTACTTC. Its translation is CASSLGGQGYEQYF.